Detailed here is one T cell receptor beta chain. The target antigen is unknown. These data are taken from a study of Ad26.COV2.S vaccination and SARS-CoV-2 variants. Study results and caveats: Vaccine and placebo recipients had similar non-spike TCR breadth. Recipients given vaccine exceeded placebo recipients in spike-specific TCR breadth. Assessments of TCR breadth and depth may have underestimated the total T cell responses.

Germline assignment: CDR1 SGHDT and CDR2 YYEEEE. V gave up 0 bases and J gave up 0 bases; unmatched junction bases: 5. The CDR3 runs 18 residues. TCRdb's copy holds only in-frame clones and misses some; the assay was immunoSEQ multiplex PCR. The sample lists roughly 380,000 clones, about 91% occurring once. V gene TRBV5-6 combines with J gene TRBJ2-4; 11 nucleotides align to TRBD2. This receptor was taken from a human donor who had recovered from COVID-19. The sequencing used peripheral blood, collected after recovery from COVID-19. The CDR3: CASSLGLAGQGAKNIQYF. CDR3 nucleotides: TGTGCCAGCAGCTTGGGACTAGCGGGGCAGGGAGCCAAAAACATTCAGTACTTC.